The T cell receptor beta chain described here comes from a study of T cell repertoires in cytomegalovirus infection (dated by TCRdb to between 2018 and 2021). The study in broad terms: The peptide stimulations were aimed at well-studied HLA-B-restricted epitopes as well as recently identified HLA-C-restricted CMV epitopes, whose presentation resists viral immunomodulation. Because public TCR beta signatures pointed to carriage of CMV infection together with the matching HLA type, the HLA type of each donor mattered for the analysis. Findings and caveats that apply to the study as a whole: Cumulative frequency of public TCR beta family members discriminated carriers of CMV infection plus the relevant HLA type in this cohort and an independent approximately 360-donor cohort. The ex vivo response was dominated by HLA-C-restricted CMV-specific TCR beta clonotypes, which also provided the single most frequent clonotype in two of eight donors.

Sequenced on an Illumina HiSeq 1500. The raw public data were reprocessed by TCRdb itself: fastp quality trimming at Q25, MiXCR clonotype calling, in-frame beta chains only. CDR3 protein duplicates are merged, each entry listing the most common genes and DNA. In all, the sample holds nearly 700,000 distinct CDR3 sequences, and around 35% of those were seen once. The ten largest make up around a sixth of the sample. A word on this clonotype: Its antigen is not yet known. No much larger clonotype is one base removed from it; base qualities were not supplied.

This specimen's treatment or condition label, per the study, means: in vitro stimulation with specific CMV peptide epitopes to enrich CMV-specific T cells. The starting material was cultured PBMCs, obtained from culture after CMV antigen stimulation. The sequence was collected from a human donor in good health (CMV status not recorded). Some clones in this sample may be carry-over from other donors' samples.

The DNA sequence is given as TGTGCCAGCAGCCAGGGGGACGGGGGAACCACAGATACGCAGTATTTT. Its protein product is CASSQGDGGTTDTQYF. This chain is built from TRBV4-2 and TRBJ2-3, and the D gene may be TRBD2, 6 bases matching. The CDR3 contains 16 residues, cysteine and phenylalanine counted. The only DNA kept is the CDR3, 48 bases in frame from the first base. From the germline V gene, CDR1 is LGHNA and CDR2 is YNFKEQ. V gives up 3 bases and J gives up 2 bases, and the segment between their germline ends measures 15 bases.